This T cell receptor beta chain was sequenced during a study of identical twins. TCRdb processed the 5' RACE reads anew with MiXCR; each CDR3 protein has one entry. The sample lists about 150,000 distinct CDR3 sequences; around 3.6% were seen once. V gave up 4 bases and J gave up 0 bases; unmatched junction bases: 6. The germline CDR1 and CDR2 sequences are LGHNA and YNFKEQ. The CDR3 is 16 residues long. In this sample, this clonotype turned up many times. The rearrangement links TRBV4-2 to TRBJ1-3; 7 bases agree with TRBD1. This TCR came from a man aged 18 to 29 in good health. Input material: memory T cells sorted from blood. CDR3 DNA: TGTGCCAGCAGCCTCCGACAGGGAGACTCTGGAAACACCATATATTTT. It translates to CASSLRQGDSGNTIYF.